This T cell receptor beta chain was recorded in a study of beta chain features in type 1 diabetes. Study overall: Taken together, all samples contributed around 100 million examined sorted cells. Overall study findings and caveats: Type 1 diabetes patients had TCRB CDR3s that were shorter (moderately but significantly so) in all four CD4+ subsets.

Every bit of the isolated RNA underwent reverse transcription, so sequencing read expressed TCRB transcripts. Some 3.3 million reads per sample on average were obtained from naive, central memory and regulatory T cell samples. Profiled with immunoSEQ multiplex PCR; TCRdb holds only in-frame clones, not every one. The table shows about 320,000 clones, with 12% to 15% occurring only once. Trimming took 0 bases from V and 8 from J, leaving 13 bases between them. This CDR3 is built from 14 residues. Germline V CDR1 and CDR2: LNHNV, YYDKDF (reference sequence). With regard to this clone: The antigen remains unidentified. This specimen includes other DNA sequences encoding the same CDR3.

The rearrangement joins TRBV15 to TRBJ1-2; possible D gene TRBD1, 5 bases. Sequences were obtained from central memory CD4+ T cells from blood. The TCR originated in a man younger than 40 in good health. CDR3 coding DNA: TGTGCCACCAGCAGAGATGTAGGGGCGCGGGGCTACACCTTC. Its protein is CATSRDVGARGYTF.